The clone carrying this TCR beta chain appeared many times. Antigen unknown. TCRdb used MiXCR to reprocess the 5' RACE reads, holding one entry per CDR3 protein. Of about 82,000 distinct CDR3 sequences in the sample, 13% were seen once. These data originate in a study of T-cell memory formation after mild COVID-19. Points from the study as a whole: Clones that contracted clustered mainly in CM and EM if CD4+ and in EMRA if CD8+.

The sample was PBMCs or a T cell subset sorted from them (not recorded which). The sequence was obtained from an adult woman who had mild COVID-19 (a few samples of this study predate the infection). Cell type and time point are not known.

CDR3 in amino acids: CASSSLVGSKDTQYF. CDR3 DNA sequence: TGTGCCAGCAGCTCCCTAGTGGGTTCGAAGGATACGCAGTATTTT. This chain joins TRBV7-6 and TRBJ2-3; D is uncertain. The CDR3 contains 15 residues. The ends were cut back, 4 bases at V and 6 bases at J, with 17 bases in the middle. Germline V gene lookup returns CDR1 SGHVS and CDR2 FNYEAQ.